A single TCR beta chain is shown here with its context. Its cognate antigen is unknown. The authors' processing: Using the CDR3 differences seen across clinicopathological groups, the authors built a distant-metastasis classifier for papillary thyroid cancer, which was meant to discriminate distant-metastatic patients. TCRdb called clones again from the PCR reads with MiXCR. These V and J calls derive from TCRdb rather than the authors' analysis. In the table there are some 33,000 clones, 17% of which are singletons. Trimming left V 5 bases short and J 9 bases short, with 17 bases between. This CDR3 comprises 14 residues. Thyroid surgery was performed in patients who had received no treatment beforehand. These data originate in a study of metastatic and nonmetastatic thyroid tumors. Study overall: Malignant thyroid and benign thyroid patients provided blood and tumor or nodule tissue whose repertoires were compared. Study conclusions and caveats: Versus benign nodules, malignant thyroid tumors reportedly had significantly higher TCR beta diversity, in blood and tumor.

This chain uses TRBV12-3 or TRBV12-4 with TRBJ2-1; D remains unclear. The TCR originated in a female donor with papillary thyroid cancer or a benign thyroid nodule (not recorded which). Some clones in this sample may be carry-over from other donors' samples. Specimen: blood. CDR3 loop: CASSPRYSGSEQFF. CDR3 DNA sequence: TGTGCCAGCAGTCCCAGATACAGTGGGTCTGAGCAGTTCTTC.